This T cell receptor beta chain was identified during a study of control samples from healthy donors and cancer patients (dated by TCRdb to about 2020). CDR1 and CDR2, looked up from the germline V gene, are SGHTA and FQGNSA. The CDR3 numbers 13 residues from cysteine through phenylalanine. Only CDR3 DNA remains: 39 bases, in frame from the first base. On this clone: Its antigen remains unidentified. Germline and junction disagree at one end, which may indicate a read error.

The library relied on the immunoSEQ multiplex PCR assay. The table was pulled from immuneACCESS by TCRdb, which kept in-frame rearrangements only. Such tables lose some clones; where checked, under half of the loss comes from unresolved V genes, and the rest has no known cause. This sample lists about 70,000 clones; approximately 80% were detected once. The ten biggest clones cover roughly 28% of the sample. The V and J genes are TRBV7-2 and TRBJ2-5, with no D gene named confidently. Sequencing was performed on blood. This clonotype originated in a man aged 50 to 60 in good health. The CDR3 has the sequence CASSPDPLIDPHF. The nucleotide sequence is TGTGCCAGCAGCCCCGATCCCTTGATCGACCCCCACTTC.